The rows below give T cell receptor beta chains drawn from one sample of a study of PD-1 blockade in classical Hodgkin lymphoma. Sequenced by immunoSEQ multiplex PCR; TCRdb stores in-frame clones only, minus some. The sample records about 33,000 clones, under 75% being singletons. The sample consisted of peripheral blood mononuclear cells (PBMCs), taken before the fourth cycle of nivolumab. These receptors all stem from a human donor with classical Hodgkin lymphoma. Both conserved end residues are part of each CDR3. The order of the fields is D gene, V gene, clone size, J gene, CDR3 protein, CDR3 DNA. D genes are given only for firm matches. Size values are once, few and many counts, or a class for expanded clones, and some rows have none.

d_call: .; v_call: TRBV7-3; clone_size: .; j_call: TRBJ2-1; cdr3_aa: CASSLSLYNEQFF; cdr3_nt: TGTGCCAGCAGCCTATCATTATACAATGAGCAGTTCTTC
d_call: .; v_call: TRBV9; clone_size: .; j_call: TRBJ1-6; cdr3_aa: CASSGGPYNSPLHF; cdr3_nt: TGTGCCAGCAGCGGGGGCCCCTATAATTCACCCCTCCACTTT
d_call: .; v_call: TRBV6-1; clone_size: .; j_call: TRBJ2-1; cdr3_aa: CASSERGGWDFSYNEQFF; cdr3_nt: TGTGCCAGCAGTGAAAGGGGAGGTTGGGACTTCTCCTACAATGAGCAGTTCTTC
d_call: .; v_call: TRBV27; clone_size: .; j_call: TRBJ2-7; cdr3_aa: CASSGTALYEQYF; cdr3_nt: TGTGCCAGTTCCGGGACGGCACTATACGAGCAGTACTTC
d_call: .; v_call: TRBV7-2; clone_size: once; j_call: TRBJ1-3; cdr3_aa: CASSLVGSLSGNTIYF; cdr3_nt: TGTGCCAGCAGCTTAGTAGGGTCCCTCTCTGGAAACACCATATATTTT
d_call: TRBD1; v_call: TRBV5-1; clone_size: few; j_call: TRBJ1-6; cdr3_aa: CASSFGQDSYNSPLHF; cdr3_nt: TGCGCCAGCAGCTTTGGACAGGACTCCTATAATTCACCCCTCCACTTT
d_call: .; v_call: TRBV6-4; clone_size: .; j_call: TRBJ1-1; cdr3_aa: CASSDSVGTEAFF; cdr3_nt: TGTGCCAGCAGTGACTCTGTCGGCACTGAAGCTTTCTTT
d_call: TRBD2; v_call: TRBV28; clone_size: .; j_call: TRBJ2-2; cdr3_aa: CASSSSGSYFGDTGELFF; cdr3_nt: TGTGCCAGCAGTTCTAGCGGGAGTTATTTTGGGGACACCGGGGAGCTGTTTTTT
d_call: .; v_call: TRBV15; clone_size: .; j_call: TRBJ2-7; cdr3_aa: CASGLLDSEQYF; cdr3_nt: TGTGCCTCGGGACTCTTGGACTCCGAGCAGTACTTC
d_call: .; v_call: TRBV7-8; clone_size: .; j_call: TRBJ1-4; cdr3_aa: CASSLSVGVHEKLFF; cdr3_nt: TGTGCCAGCAGCCTATCTGTGGGCGTACATGAAAAACTGTTTTTT
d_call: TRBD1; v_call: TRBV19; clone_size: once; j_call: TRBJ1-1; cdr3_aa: CASRISDRRGTEAFF; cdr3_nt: TGTGCCAGTAGGATTTCGGACAGGAGGGGCACTGAAGCTTTCTTT
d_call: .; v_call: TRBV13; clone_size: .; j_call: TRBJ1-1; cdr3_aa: CASSLEGGNTEAFF; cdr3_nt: TGTGCCAGCAGTTTAGAGGGGGGGAACACTGAAGCTTTCTTT
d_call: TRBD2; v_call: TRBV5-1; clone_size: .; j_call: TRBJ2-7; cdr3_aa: CASSLEPPGLVDYEQYF; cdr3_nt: TGCGCCAGCAGCTTGGAGCCACCGGGACTAGTGGACTACGAGCAGTACTTC
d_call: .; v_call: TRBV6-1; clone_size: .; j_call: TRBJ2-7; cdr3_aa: CASSPVGPGAYEQYF; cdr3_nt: TGTGCCAGCAGTCCCGTGGGCCCGGGAGCCTACGAGCAGTACTTC
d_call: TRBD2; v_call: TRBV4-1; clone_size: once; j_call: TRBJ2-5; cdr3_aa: CASSTIAGGGETQYF; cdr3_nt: TGCGCCAGCAGCACCATAGCGGGGGGGGGTGAGACCCAGTACTTC
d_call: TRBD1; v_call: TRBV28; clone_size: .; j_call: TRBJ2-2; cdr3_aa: CASSSGDRVTGELFF; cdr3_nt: TGTGCCAGCAGTTCTGGGGACAGGGTAACCGGGGAGCTGTTTTTT
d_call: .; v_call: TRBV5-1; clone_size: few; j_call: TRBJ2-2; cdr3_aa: CASSLIQGTGELFF; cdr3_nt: TGCGCCAGCAGCTTGATCCAGGGAACCGGGGAGCTGTTTTTT
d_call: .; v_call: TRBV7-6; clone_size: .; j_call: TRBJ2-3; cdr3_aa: CASSLVAAGGTDTQYF; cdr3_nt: TGTGCCAGCAGCTTAGTGGCAGCTGGAGGGACAGATACGCAGTATTTT
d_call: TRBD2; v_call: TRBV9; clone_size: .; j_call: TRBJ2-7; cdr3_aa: CASSTGLDSYEQYF; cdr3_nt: TGTGCCAGCAGCACTGGACTAGACTCCTACGAGCAGTACTTC
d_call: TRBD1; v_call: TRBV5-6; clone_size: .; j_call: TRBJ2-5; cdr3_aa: CASSLQGQETQYF; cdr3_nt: TGTGCCAGCAGCTTACAGGGGCAAGAGACCCAGTACTTC
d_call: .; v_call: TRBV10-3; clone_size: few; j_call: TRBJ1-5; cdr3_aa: CAISPEGNQPQHF; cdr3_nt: TGTGCCATCAGCCCAGAAGGAAATCAGCCCCAGCATTTT
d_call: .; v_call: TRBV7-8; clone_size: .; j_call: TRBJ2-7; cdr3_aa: CASSPTAGWPYEQYF; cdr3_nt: TGTGCCAGCAGCCCAACGGCAGGCTGGCCCTACGAGCAGTACTTC
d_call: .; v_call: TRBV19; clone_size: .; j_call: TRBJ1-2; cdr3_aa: CASLGDYGYTF; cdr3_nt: TGTGCCAGTTTGGGGGACTATGGCTACACCTTC
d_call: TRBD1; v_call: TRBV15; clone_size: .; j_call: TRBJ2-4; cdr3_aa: CATPDSARGLVKNIQYF; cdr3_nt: TGTGCCACCCCCGATTCGGCTAGGGGGCTGGTCAAAAACATTCAGTACTTC
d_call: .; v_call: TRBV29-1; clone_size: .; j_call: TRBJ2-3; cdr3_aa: CSVVGTDTQYF; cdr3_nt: TGCAGCGTTGTGGGCACAGATACGCAGTATTTT
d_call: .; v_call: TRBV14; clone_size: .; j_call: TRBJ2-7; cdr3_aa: CASSQVLGTEQYF; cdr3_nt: TGTGCCAGCAGCCAAGTCCTGGGGACCGAGCAGTACTTC
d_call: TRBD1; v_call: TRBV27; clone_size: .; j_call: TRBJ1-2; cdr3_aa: CASSERTGRGYGYTF; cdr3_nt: TGTGCCAGCAGTGAGCGGACAGGGAGGGGCTATGGCTACACCTTC
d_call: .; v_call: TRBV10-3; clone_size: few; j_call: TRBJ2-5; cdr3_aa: CAINQGQETQYF; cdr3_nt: TGTGCCATCAATCAGGGGCAAGAGACCCAGTACTTC
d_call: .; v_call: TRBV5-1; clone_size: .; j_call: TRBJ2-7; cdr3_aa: CASSLERLREQYF; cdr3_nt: TGCGCCAGCAGCTTGGAAAGGTTGAGGGAGCAGTACTTC
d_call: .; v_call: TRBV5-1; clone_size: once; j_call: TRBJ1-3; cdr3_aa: CASSLERQAMGGNTIYF; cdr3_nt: TGCGCCAGCAGCTTGGAAAGACAGGCCATGGGGGGAAACACCATATATTTT
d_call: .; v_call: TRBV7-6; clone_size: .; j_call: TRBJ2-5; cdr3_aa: CASRGGAVKETQYF; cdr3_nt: TGTGCGTCGAGGGGGGGGGCGGTAAAGGAGACCCAGTACTTC
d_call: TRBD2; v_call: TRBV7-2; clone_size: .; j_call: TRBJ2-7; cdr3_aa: CASSLGAGGIYEQYF; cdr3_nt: TGTGCCAGCAGCTTGGGAGCGGGAGGGATATACGAGCAGTACTTC
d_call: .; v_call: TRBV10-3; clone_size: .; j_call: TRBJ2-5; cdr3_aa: CAISAQETQYF; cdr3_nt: TGTGCCATCAGTGCCCAAGAGACCCAGTACTTC
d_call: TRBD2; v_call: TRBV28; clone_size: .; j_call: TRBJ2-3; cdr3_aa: CASSPYSSGGWADTQYF; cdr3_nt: TGTGCCAGCAGCCCATATTCTAGCGGGGGGTGGGCTGATACGCAGTATTTT
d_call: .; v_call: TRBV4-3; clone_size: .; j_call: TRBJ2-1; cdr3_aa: CASSQISDNEQFF; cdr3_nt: TGCGCCAGCAGCCAGATTTCCGACAATGAGCAGTTCTTC
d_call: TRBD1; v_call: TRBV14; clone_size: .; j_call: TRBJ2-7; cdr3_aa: CASSQLGTGINEQYF; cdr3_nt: TGTGCCAGCAGCCAACTCGGGACAGGGATAAACGAGCAGTACTTC